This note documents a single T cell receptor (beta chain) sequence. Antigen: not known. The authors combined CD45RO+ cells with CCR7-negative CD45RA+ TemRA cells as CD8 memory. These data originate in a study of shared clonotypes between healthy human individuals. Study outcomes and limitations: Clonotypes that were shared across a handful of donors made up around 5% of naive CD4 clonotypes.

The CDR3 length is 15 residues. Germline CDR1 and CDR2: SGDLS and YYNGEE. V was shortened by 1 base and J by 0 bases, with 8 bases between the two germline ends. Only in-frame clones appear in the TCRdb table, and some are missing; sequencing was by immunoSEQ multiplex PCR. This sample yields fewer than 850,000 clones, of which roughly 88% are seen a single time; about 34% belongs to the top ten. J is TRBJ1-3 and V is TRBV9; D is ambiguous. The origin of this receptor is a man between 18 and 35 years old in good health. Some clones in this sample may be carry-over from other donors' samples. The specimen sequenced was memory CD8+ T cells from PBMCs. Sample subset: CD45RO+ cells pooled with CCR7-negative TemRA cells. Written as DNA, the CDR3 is TGTGCCAGCAGCGTAAGCCTGAGCTCTGGAAACACCATATATTTT. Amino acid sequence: CASSVSLSSGNTIYF.